This TCR beta chain was captured by sequencing in a study of T cell repertoires in cytomegalovirus infection (dated by TCRdb to between 2018 and 2021). With respect to the entire study: Recently identified HLA-C-restricted CMV epitopes, whose presentation resists viral immunomodulation, were targeted by peptide stimulations together with well-studied HLA-B-restricted epitopes. The HLA type of each donor mattered for the analysis, because public TCR beta signatures pointed to carriage of CMV infection along with the matching HLA type. On the study overall, not on this receptor specifically: The ex vivo response was dominated by HLA-C-restricted CMV-specific TCR beta clonotypes, which also provided the single most frequent clonotype in two of eight donors. In both this cohort and an independent roughly 360-donor cohort, the cumulative frequency of public TCR beta family members distinguished carriers of CMV infection plus the relevant HLA type.

As concerns this clonotype: No cognate antigen has been identified for it. Per-base quality was not reported, and no clone a single base away is much larger than it.

The reads were generated on an Illumina HiSeq 1500. Using fastp at Q25 and MiXCR, TCRdb reprocessed the public reads and kept productive beta chains. Here each entry gathers all rows of one CDR3 protein and keeps the most common genes and DNA. This sample comprises 450,000 to 600,000 distinct CDR3 sequences, approximately 46% of them detected only once. The ten largest make up about two fifths of the sample. A distance of 13 bases separates the germline ends of V and J, which lose 6 bases and 6 bases respectively. The CDR3 sequence holds 13 residues, the cysteine and phenylalanine included. Only CDR3 DNA remains: 39 bases, in frame from the first base. CDR1 and CDR2 (SGHRS, YFSETQ) derive from the germline V gene. The treatment or condition label corresponds to: in vitro stimulation with specific CMV peptide epitopes to enrich CMV-specific T cells.

The input for sequencing was cultured PBMCs, taken from culture after CMV antigen stimulation. The chain links TRBV5-1 with TRBJ1-5; TRBD1 is perhaps the D gene, given 5 matching bases. The receptor was isolated from a human donor in good health (CMV status not recorded). Some clones in this sample may be carry-over from other donors' samples. The DNA sequence is given as TGCGCCAGCAAAACGGGGGAGGGTCAGCCCCAGCATTTT. The resulting protein is CASKTGEGQPQHF. Extended through the reference TRBV5-1 and TRBJ1-5 proteins, this CDR3 yields the full variable domain: KAGVTQTPRYLIKTRGQQVTLSCSPISGHRSVSWYQQTPGQGLQFLFEYFSETQRNKGNFPGRFSGRQFSNSRSEMNVSTLELGDSALYLCASKTGEGQPQHFGDGTRLSIL.